This T cell receptor (beta chain) was sequenced for a study of shared clonotypes between healthy human individuals. As for the study in general: There were three CD4 naive, three CD4 memory, two CD8 naive and one CD8 memory plates per donor. Study results and limitations: As a rule, naive subsets had a larger estimated richness than memory subsets. Despite large depth, sorted-subset datasets appeared incompletely sequenced.

To note about this clone: As yet, its antigen is unknown.

CD8 cells regarded as naive lacked CD45RO, were positively chosen for CCR7, and omitted terminally differentiated effector memory CD45RA+ cells. TCRdb's copy holds only in-frame clones and misses some; the assay was immunoSEQ multiplex PCR. The sample has some 2.1 million clones, 90% to 95% seen once. CDR1 is LNHDA, CDR2 SQIVND, per germline (reference sequence). The CDR3 covers 14 residues. With 10 bases removed from V and 0 bases from J, the gap between germline ends came to 13 bases. The sequence derives from a man between 18 and 29 years old in good health. Some clones in this sample may be carry-over from other donors' samples. The chain is built from TRBV19 and TRBJ1-5, with a possible D match to TRBD1 (6 bases). The sequencing sample was made of naive CD8+ T cells from PBMCs. This chain's CDR3 is CATTGWDSNQPQHF. In DNA, the CDR3 is TGTGCCACTACAGGGTGGGATAGCAATCAGCCCCAGCATTTT.